This T cell receptor (beta chain) was captured by sequencing in a study of shared clonotypes between healthy human individuals. Turning to the study itself: Each donor had three CD4 naive, three CD4 memory, two CD8 naive and one CD8 memory plate.

About this clone itself: The antigen is undetermined. It is likely a read error: a sequence one base away is far more abundant.

The protocol was immunoSEQ multiplex PCR, while the TCRdb copy is restricted to in-frame clones and leaves out a portion. The sample records approximately 1,000,000 clones, 60% to 80% being singletons. Trimming left V 0 bases short and J 0 bases short, with 8 bases between. In germline, CDR1 is GTSNPN, CDR2 SVGIG (reference sequence). The CDR3 contains 14 residues. Overall study results and limits: Clonotype sharing among donors was expected to depend on sequencing depth. Rarefaction demonstrated incomplete sorted-subset sequencing despite large depth. On the whole, naive subsets had larger estimated richness than memory subsets had.

The TCR was taken from a man between 18 and 35 years old in good health. Some clones in this sample may be carry-over from other donors' samples. This sequence joins TRBV30 and TRBJ1-1; D remains unclear. Source material: memory CD4+ T cells from PBMCs. Regarding subset: CD45RA-negative fraction. The CDR3 bases are TGTGCCTGGAGTGTGAGAGGGATGAACACTGAAGCTTTCTTT. It codes for CAWSVRGMNTEAFF. Together with reference TRBV30 and TRBJ1-1, the CDR3 gives the full variable domain: SQTIHQWPATLVQPVGSPLSLECTVEGTSNPNLYWYRQAAGRGLQLLFYSVGIGQISSEVPQNLSASRPQDRQFILSSKKLLLSDSGFYLCAWSVRGMNTEAFFGQGTRLTVV.